These 5 T cell receptor beta chains originate from one sample sequenced in a study of blood T cell repertoires in COVID-19. The method was immunoSEQ multiplex PCR; TCRdb's version includes in-frame clones alone and lacks a portion of them. The sample has 180,000 or so clones, around 80% seen once. Source material: peripheral blood. These receptor sequences come from a woman aged 80 or over with active or convalescent COVID-19.

V and J are TRBV9 and TRBJ2-2; 7 positions agree with TRBD1. This CDR3 has 16 amino acids. CDR1 is SGDLS and CDR2 is YYNGEE in the germline V gene. Trimming took 2 bases from V and 4 from J; bases not matched to a gene: 8. CDR3 residues: CASSVPTGFGTGELFF. As DNA, the CDR3 is TGTGCCAGCAGCGTTCCGACAGGGTTCGGCACCGGGGAGCTGTTTTTT.

V gene TRBV6-5 combines with J gene TRBJ2-1; D not resolved. Trimming took off 6 bases at V and 10 bases at J, with 16 bases between the two ends. Germline V CDR1 and CDR2: MNHEY, SVGAGI. CDR3 length: 13 residues. CDR3 DNA sequence: TGTGCCAGCAGACCCACTACGGGTCGGGAGCAGTTCTTC. As protein: CASRPTTGREQFF.

The V call is TRBV5-5, the J call TRBJ2-5; D not resolved. The CDR3 spans 16 residues. Germline CDR1 and CDR2: SGHKS and YYEKEE (reference sequence). V lost 4 bases to trimming and J lost 2 bases, with 18 bases between them. The CDR3 sequence: CASSENPTETQETQYF. The CDR3 bases are TGTGCCAGCAGCGAGAATCCGACGGAGACGCAAGAGACCCAGTACTTC.

The genes are TRBV4-1 and TRBJ1-2; weak D call: TRBD1 (6 bases). V dropped 1 base and J dropped 3 bases, with 9 bases sitting between them. The germline gives CDR1 MGHRA, CDR2 YSYEKL. The CDR3 totals 14 residues. This CDR3 reads CASSQVGGYYGYTF. DNA for the CDR3: TGCGCCAGCAGCCAAGTAGGGGGATACTATGGCTACACCTTC.

This clone occurred a few times. The chain employs TRBV7-7 and TRBJ2-1, with 13 nucleotides matching TRBD2. Germline V gene data show CDR1 as SSHAT and CDR2 as FNYEAQ (reference sequence). Unmatched junction bases numbered 9, after V lost 1 base and J lost 6 bases. The CDR3 sequence is 18 residues long. The CDR3 spells CASSLVFSGLAGSNEQFF. CDR3 sequence (DNA): TGTGCCAGCAGCTTAGTTTTTTCGGGACTAGCGGGGAGCAATGAGCAGTTCTTC.